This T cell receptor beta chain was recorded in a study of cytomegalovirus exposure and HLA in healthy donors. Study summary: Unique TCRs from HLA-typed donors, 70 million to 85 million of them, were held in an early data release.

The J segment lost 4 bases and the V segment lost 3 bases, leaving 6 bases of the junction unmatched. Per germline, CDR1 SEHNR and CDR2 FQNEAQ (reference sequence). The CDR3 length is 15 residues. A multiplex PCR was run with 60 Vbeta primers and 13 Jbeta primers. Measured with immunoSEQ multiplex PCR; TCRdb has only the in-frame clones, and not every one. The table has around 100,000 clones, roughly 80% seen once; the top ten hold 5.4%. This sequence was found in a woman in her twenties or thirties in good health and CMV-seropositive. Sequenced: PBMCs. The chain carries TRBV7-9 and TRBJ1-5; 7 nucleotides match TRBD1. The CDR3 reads CASSFGTATNQPQHF. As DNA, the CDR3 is TGTGCCAGCAGCTTCGGGACAGCTACTAATCAGCCCCAGCATTTT.